This T cell receptor (beta chain) was sequenced in a study of blood T cell repertoires in COVID-19 (TCRdb year 2020). About the full investigation: Samples from collaborators originated in the United States, Italy and Spain and spanned both the acute and convalescent phases of COVID-19. The prospective study material was composed of cDNA or gDNA derived from T cells, B-cell-depleted T cells, or PBMCs. Deeply sampled blood TCRbeta repertoires from subjects exposed to, actively infected with, or recovered from COVID-19 were included in the dataset. The repertoires were released in a freely available public database intended as a resource for research on the immune response to SARS-CoV-2. Samples were obtained from the ongoing ImmuneRACE study (first 160 participants) and from 1,000 to 1,500 subjects provided by 6 global collaborators. The sample metadata nearly always contained a de-identified subject ID, COVID-19 status, age in years and sex. Where available, HLA class I and class II types were obtained from metadata supplied by the sample provider rather than from assay-based typing.

TCRbeta CDR3 regions were amplified from genomic DNA by means of the immunoSEQ Assay, a bias-controlled multiplex PCR. As for the authors' bioinformatics: The number of nucleated cells in each sample was estimated by amplification of reference gene primers within the assay. Sequence reads were collapsed and filtered to measure the absolute abundance of every unique TCRbeta CDR3 rearrangement. For each sample, productive Simpson clonality was calculated as the square root of Simpson's diversity index across productive rearrangements. TCRdb limited this immuneACCESS table to in-frame rearrangements with V and J called. A share of clones is missing; checked studies link under half to unresolved V genes, and the rest is unexplained. That table supplies the V and J calls and clone size; D and trimming were determined from the DNA. The sample table records about 220,000 clones; 82% of these occur just once. The ten most abundant clones make up less than 6% of the sample.

Results and caveats for the whole study, not just this receptor: The amount of clinical and demographic metadata varied by source and participant and was provided uncurated.

To note about this clone: Its antigen is still unknown. One base away there is no much larger clone; base qualities are not given.

One collaborating source in Seattle enrolled patients while the patients were actively infected and followed the patients over time throughout the course of disease. Each collaborating institution followed its own protocols to collect whole blood in K2EDTA tubes. For TCRbeta analysis, collaborators shipped samples in one of three forms: frozen whole blood, isolated PBMCs, or DNA extracted from either of those sample types. The CDR3 holds 14 amino acids from the cysteine to the phenylalanine. Of all the DNA, just the CDR3 is kept, 42 bases in frame from base 1. According to the germline V gene, CDR1 reads KGHSH and CDR2 reads LQKENI. Trimming at the junction amounts to 2 bases on V and 5 bases on J, and the germline ends lie 13 bases apart.

Material for sequencing was peripheral blood. The sequence derives from a woman in her 70s with COVID-19, enrolled during active disease. Recombination connected TRBV18 to TRBJ2-7, with no confident D gene call. The CDR3 sequence is CASSPGEAVNEQYF. The nucleotide sequence is given as TGTGCCAGCTCACCAGGTGAGGCGGTCAACGAGCAGTACTTC. With the portions outside the CDR3 filled from the reference TRBV18 and TRBJ2-7 genes, the complete variable region becomes NAGVMQNPRHLVRRRGQEARLRCSPMKGHSHVYWYRQLPEEGLKFMVYLQKENIIDESGMPKERFSAEFPKEGPSILRIQQVVRGDSAAYFCASSPGEAVNEQYFGPGTRLTVT.